The source of this T cell receptor beta chain is a study of CD8 T cells in Susac syndrome. Study information: There were six sequenced Susac syndrome patients with active disease and roughly 8 in remission.

RNA in amounts of roughly 0.45 to 1 ug was reverse transcribed with random hexamers. TCRdb used MiXCR to reprocess the immunoSEQ multiplex PCR reads, holding one entry per CDR3 protein. The data contain about 100,000 distinct CDR3 sequences, 95% of them singletons. Germline-derived CDR1 and CDR2 are SGHDT and YYEEEE. The V and J ends lost 4 bases and 2 bases respectively, with 9 bases between them. The CDR3 spans 13 residues. The gene calls are TRBV5-6 and TRBJ1-2; D not certain. The sample taken for sequencing was CD8+ T cells from PBMCs. This TCR was recovered from a human donor with Susac syndrome. The CDR3 region is CASSPRHNYGYTF. The CDR3, as DNA: TGTGCCAGCAGCCCTCGACACAACTATGGCTACACCTTC.